Sequencing of this T cell receptor (beta chain) was carried out in a study of T cell responses to AZD1222 COVID-19 vaccine. Across the whole study: The analysis combined second doses at about 4 or about 12 weeks.

Overall study findings and caveats: An increase in Spike-specific TCR breadth and depth was observed after two AZD1222 doses. At baseline, just 5 or 6 AZD1222 recipients tested seropositive. Donors in the cohort were predominantly white British and more often female, and clonal diversity was possibly underestimated.

Using immunoSEQ multiplex PCR, the repertoire was profiled, and TCRdb retains in-frame clones only, with some absent. The repertoire has around 140,000 clones, over 75% of them found once; the top ten carry approximately 20%. The CDR3 totals 11 residues. Germline V lookup: CDR1 LGHDT, CDR2 YNNKEL (reference sequence). V lost 3 bases and J lost 6, with 5 bases in between. Note on this clone: Its target is not known.

The sequenced sample was peripheral blood, obtained on day 0 of AZD1222 vaccination. The chain uses TRBV3-1 (or the pseudogene TRBV3-2) and TRBJ1-1; the D is unclear. The origin of this receptor is an adult in good health. CDR3 sequence (DNA): TGTGCCAGCAGCCAGGGATCTGAAGCTTTCTTT. Amino acid sequence: CASSQGSEAFF.